The 8 T cell receptor beta chains below were found in one sample sequenced in a study of radiation and T cells in renal cell carcinoma. Time point defined: blood 2 weeks post-SBRT. Indicated treatment: 15 Gy SBRT to primary tumor, nephrectomy 4 weeks later. Produced via immunoSEQ multiplex PCR; TCRdb's table is partial and in-frame only. The repertoire includes more than 75,000 clones, 80% to 90% of them detected once, and 20% to 25% sits in the top ten. The source was blood, collected from a patient whose treatment included radiotherapy and nephrectomy. These receptors were taken from a woman in her 50s with renal cell carcinoma.

The genes are TRBV7-2 and TRBJ2-2, with unresolved D. This CDR3 is 13 amino acids long. V lost 5 bases and J lost 4, with 8 bases in between. Germline loops: CDR1 SGHTA, CDR2 FQGNSA. This CDR3 is CASSPTRTGELFF. Here the CDR3 DNA reads TGTGCCAGCAGCCCAACCCGCACCGGGGAGCTGTTTTTT.

This chain connects TRBV5-4 to TRBJ1-4; D remains ambiguous. The germline V gene encodes CDR1 SGHNT and CDR2 YYREEE (reference sequence). The CDR3 contains 15 residues. V lost 1 base, J lost 1 base, and 8 bases lay in between. CDR3 amino acids: CASSLTVGTNEKLFF. In nucleotides, the CDR3 is TGTGCCAGCAGCTTGACAGTAGGAACTAATGAAAAACTGTTTTTT. Looking up the rest from reference TRBV5-4 and TRBJ1-4 gives the full variable domain: ETGVTQSPTHLIKTRGQQVTLRCSSQSGHNTVSWYQQALGQGPQFIFQYYREEENGRGNFPPRFSGLQFPNYSSELNVNALELDDSALYLCASSLTVGTNEKLFFGSGTQLSVL.

This chain uses TRBV23-1 with TRBJ2-3; D unclear. Being an ORF, TRBV23-1 has a function that is uncertain. This CDR3 comprises 14 residues. V dropped 1 base and J dropped 4 bases, with 9 bases sitting between them. The CDR3 sequence: CASSQFSKADTQYF. CDR3 bases: TGCGCCAGCAGTCAATTTTCCAAGGCAGATACGCAGTATTTT.

The table lists this clone with a count of one. This sequence joins TRBV19 and TRBJ2-2; 8 nucleotides agree with TRBD2. V shed 3 bases and J 6 bases; nucleotides not matched to a gene: 6. The CDR3 sequence is 15 residues long. Germline-derived CDR1 and CDR2 are LNHDA and SQIVND (reference sequence). CDR3: CASSMVGLVSGELFF. CDR3 bases: TGTGCCAGTAGTATGGTGGGACTAGTATCCGGGGAGCTGTTTTTT.

To note about this clone: The sample carries other DNA sequences with the same CDR3. The rearrangement joins TRBV28 to TRBJ2-7, with D unresolved. The germline V gene has CDR1 MDHEN and CDR2 SYDVKM. V was cut by 4 bases and J by 0 bases, with 4 bases left in between. The CDR3 spans 12 residues. The CDR3 DNA sequence: TGTGCCAGCAGTTCGAGCTCCTACGAGCAGTACTTC. Translation: CASSSSSYEQYF.

This rearrangement joins TRBV6-5 to TRBJ2-2, with a possible D match to TRBD1 (6 bases). CDR3 length equals 13 residues. Deletions cut 6 bases from V and 4 bases from J, with 9 bases between. CDR1 and CDR2 (germline): MNHEY, SVGAGI. CDR3: CASSLDSTGELFF. The CDR3 nucleotides are TGTGCCAGCAGCCTGGACAGCACCGGGGAGCTGTTTTTT.

This clone was counted a single time. This sequence joins TRBV7-2 and TRBJ2-7; D is perhaps TRBD2 (6 bases). V was clipped by 3 bases and J by 1 base, with 10 bases between them. The CDR3 spans 14 residues. Per the germline V gene, CDR1 is SGHTA and CDR2 is FQGNSA. The CDR3 spells CASSFTSSSYEQYF. The CDR3 DNA reads as TGTGCCAGCAGCTTTACTAGCAGTTCCTACGAGCAGTACTTC.

This sequence joins TRBV5-1 and TRBJ2-1; D may be TRBD1 (5 bases). Germline CDR1 SGHRS, CDR2 YFSETQ. Trimming stripped 2 bases from V and 8 bases from J, with 8 bases between. The CDR3 extends over 12 amino acids. CDR3 nucleotide sequence: TGCGCCAGCAGCTTCAGGGTACATGAGCAGTTCTTC. The encoded protein is CASSFRVHEQFF. Based on the CDR3 plus reference TRBV5-1 and TRBJ2-1, the full variable domain is KAGVTQTPRYLIKTRGQQVTLSCSPISGHRSVSWYQQTPGQGLQFLFEYFSETQRNKGNFPGRFSGRQFSNSRSEMNVSTLELGDSALYLCASSFRVHEQFFGPGTRLTVL.